Reported below is one TCR beta chain. The protocol was immunoSEQ multiplex PCR, while the TCRdb copy is restricted to in-frame clones and leaves out a portion. The sample lists 240,000 or so clones, 87% occurring once. The data were obtained in a study of blood T cell repertoires in COVID-19. V gave up 4 bases and J gave up 6 bases; unmatched junction bases: 8. The CDR3 covers 15 residues. The germline CDR1 and CDR2 sequences are SGHDT and YYEEEE. This chain connects TRBV5-6 to TRBJ2-1; 9 bases agree with TRBD2. The clonotype originates from a man aged 60 to 69 who had recovered from COVID-19. The specimen was peripheral blood. The CDR3 reads CASSPAAGGLNEQFF. CDR3 sequence (DNA): TGTGCCAGCAGCCCTGCCGCGGGGGGGCTCAATGAGCAGTTCTTC.